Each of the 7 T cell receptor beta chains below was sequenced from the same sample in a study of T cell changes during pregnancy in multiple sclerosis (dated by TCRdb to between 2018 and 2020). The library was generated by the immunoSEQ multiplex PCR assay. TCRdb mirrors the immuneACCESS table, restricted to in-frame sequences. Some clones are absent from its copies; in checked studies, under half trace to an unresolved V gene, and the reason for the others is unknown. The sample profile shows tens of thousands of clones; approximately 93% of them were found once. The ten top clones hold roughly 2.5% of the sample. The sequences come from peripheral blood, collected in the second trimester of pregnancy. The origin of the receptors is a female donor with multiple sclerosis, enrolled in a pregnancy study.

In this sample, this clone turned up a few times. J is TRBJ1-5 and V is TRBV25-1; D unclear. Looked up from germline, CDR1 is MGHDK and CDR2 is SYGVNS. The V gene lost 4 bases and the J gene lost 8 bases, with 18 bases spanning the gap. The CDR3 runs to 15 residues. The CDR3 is CASSGRRGEYKPQHF. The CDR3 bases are TGTGCCAGCAGTGGAAGACGGGGAGAATATAAGCCCCAGCATTTT.

The CDR3 loop reads CASSFGTGTYEQYF. In DNA, the CDR3 is TGTGCCAGCAGCTTTGGGACAGGTACCTACGAGCAGTACTTC. V gene TRBV11-2 combines with J gene TRBJ2-7, with 8 bases identical to TRBD1. J gave up 2 bases and V 3 bases, and 3 bases lay outside the gene matches. The V gene's germline CDR1 is SGHAT and CDR2 FQNNGV. This CDR3 region has 14 residues.

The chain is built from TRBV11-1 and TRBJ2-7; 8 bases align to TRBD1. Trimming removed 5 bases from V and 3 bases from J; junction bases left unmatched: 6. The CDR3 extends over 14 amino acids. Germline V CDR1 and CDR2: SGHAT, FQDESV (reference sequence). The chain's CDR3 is CASSVGTGGYEQYF. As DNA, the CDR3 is TGTGCCAGCAGCGTAGGGACAGGAGGCTACGAGCAGTACTTC.

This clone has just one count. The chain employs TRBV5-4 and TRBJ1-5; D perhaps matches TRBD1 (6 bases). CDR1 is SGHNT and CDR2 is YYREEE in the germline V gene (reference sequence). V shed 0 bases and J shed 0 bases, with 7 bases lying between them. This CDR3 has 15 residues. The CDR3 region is CASSLDRASNQPQHF. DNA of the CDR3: TGTGCCAGCAGCTTGGACAGGGCTAGCAATCAGCCCCAGCATTTT.

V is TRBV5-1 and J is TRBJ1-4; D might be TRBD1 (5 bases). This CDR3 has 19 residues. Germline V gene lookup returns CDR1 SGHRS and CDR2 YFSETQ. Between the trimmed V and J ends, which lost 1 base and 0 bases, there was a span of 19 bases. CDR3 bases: TGCGCCAGCAGCTTGTCGCAGGGCCAAGATGCGGCAACTAATGAAAAACTGTTTTTT. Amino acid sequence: CASSLSQGQDAATNEKLFF.

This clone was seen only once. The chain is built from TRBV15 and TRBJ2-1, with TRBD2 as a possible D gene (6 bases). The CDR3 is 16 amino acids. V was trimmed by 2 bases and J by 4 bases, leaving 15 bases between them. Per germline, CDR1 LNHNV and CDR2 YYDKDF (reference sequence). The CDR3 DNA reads TGTGCCACCAGCAGAAGTCCCAACGGACTATACAATGAGCAGTTCTTC. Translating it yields CATSRSPNGLYNEQFF.

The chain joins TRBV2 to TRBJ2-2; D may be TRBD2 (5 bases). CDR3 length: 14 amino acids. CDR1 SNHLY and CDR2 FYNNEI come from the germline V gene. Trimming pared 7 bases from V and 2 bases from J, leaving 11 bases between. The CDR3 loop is CASKRTGNTGELFF. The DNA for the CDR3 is TGTGCCAGCAAGAGGACGGGAAACACCGGGGAGCTGTTTTTT.